These 7 T cell receptor beta chains were sequenced from one sample in a study of CXCR3-negative and CXCR3-positive naive CD8 T cells. Researchers prepared the TRB cDNA libraries using 5' RACE with UMI labels. Reprocessing the 5' RACE reads, TCRdb reports a single entry for every CDR3 protein and omits DNA. This sample's clone table lists over 20,000 distinct CDR3 sequences. The sample consisted of memory CD8+ T cells from blood. These receptors all come from a human donor in good health. Some clones in this sample may be carry-over from other donors' samples.

The chain couples TRBV12-3 or TRBV12-4 to TRBJ2-1; absent DNA, TCRdb's TRBD1 call cannot be checked. The CDR3 has 14 residues. CDR3: CASSWDSSYNEQFF.

This chain connects TRBV6-2 or TRBV6-3 to TRBJ2-2; the TRBD1 assignment by TCRdb is unverifiable without DNA. Per the germline V gene, CDR1 is MNHEY and CDR2 is SVGEGT. This CDR3 comprises 14 residues. CDR3 amino acids: CASQGTLNTGELFF.

J is TRBJ2-1 and V is TRBV29-1; the D call of TRBD2 rests on TCRdb alone, since no DNA is present to check it. The germline gives CDR1 SQVTM, CDR2 ANQGSEA. The CDR3 extends over 13 amino acids. CDR3 loop: CSVDLADYNEQFF.

This rearrangement joins TRBV4-2 to TRBJ2-7; TCRdb names TRBD1, which stays unverified in the absence of DNA. This CDR3 is built from 16 residues. The germline V gene has CDR1 LGHNA and CDR2 YNFKEQ. The CDR3 sequence is CASSQAGVERSYEQYF.

The CDR3 region is CASSAAAQETQYF. The chain has TRBV19 and TRBJ2-5. Germline values: CDR1 LNHDA, CDR2 SQIVND (reference sequence). The CDR3 covers 13 residues.

V and J are TRBV29-1 and TRBJ2-7; absent DNA, TCRdb's TRBD1 call cannot be checked. Germline CDR1 reads SQVTM; CDR2 reads ANQGSEA. This CDR3 has 14 residues. This chain's CDR3 is CSVDGTGESYEQYF.

This chain links TRBV12-3 or TRBV12-4 with TRBJ1-1; the TCRdb D gene call, TRBD1, has no DNA to confirm it. This CDR3 is built from 17 residues. The CDR3 loop reads CASSLVRGTGAGTEAFF.